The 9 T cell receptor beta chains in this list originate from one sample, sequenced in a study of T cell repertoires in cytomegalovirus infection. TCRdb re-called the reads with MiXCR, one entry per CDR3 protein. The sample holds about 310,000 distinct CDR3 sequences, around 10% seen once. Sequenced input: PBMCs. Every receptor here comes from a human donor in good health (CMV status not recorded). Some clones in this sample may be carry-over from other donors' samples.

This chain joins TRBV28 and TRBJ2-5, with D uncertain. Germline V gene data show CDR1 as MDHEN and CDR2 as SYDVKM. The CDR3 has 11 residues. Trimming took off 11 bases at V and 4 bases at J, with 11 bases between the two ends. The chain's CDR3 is CASEAVETQYF. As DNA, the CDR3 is TGTGCCTCTGAGGCGGTAGAGACCCAGTACTTC. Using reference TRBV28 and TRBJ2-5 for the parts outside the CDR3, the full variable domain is DVKVTQSSRYLVKRTGEKVFLECVQDMDHENMFWYRQDPGLGLRLIYFSYDVKMKEKGDIPEGYSVSREKKERFSLILESASTNQTSMYLCASEAVETQYFGPGTRLLVL.

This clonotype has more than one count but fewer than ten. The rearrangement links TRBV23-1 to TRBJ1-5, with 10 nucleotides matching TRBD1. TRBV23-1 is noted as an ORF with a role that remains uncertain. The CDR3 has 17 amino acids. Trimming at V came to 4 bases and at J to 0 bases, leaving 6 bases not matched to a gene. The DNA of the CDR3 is TGCGCCAGCAGTCTCCCGGGACAGGGGTATAGCAATCAGCCCCAGCATTTT. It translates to CASSLPGQGYSNQPQHF.

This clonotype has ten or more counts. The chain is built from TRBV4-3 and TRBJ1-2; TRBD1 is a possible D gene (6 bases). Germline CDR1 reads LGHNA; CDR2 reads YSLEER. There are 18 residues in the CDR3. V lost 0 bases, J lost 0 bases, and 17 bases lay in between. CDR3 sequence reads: CASSQDTPWDTPNYGYTF. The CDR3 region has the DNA TGCGCCAGCAGCCAAGATACCCCCTGGGACACCCCTAACTATGGCTACACCTTC.

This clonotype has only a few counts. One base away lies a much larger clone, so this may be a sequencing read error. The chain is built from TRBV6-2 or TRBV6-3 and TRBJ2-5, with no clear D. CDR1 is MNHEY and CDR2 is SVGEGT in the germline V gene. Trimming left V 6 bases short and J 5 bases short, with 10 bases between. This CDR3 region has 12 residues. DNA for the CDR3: TGTGCCAGCAGACAATACGGGGAGACCCAGTACTTC. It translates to CASRQYGETQYF.

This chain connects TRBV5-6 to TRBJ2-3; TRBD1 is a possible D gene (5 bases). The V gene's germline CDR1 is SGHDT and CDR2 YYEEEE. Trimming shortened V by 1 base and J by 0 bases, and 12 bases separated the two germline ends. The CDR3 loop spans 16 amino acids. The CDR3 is CASSLLDTFSTDTQYF. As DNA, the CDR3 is TGTGCCAGCAGCTTGCTGGACACGTTTAGCACAGATACGCAGTATTTT. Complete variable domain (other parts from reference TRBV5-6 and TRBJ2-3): DAGVTQSPTHLIKTRGQQVTLRCSPKSGHDTVSWYQQALGQGPQFIFQYYEEEERQRGNFPDRFSGHQFPNYSSELNVNALLLGDSALYLCASSLLDTFSTDTQYFGPGTRLTVL.

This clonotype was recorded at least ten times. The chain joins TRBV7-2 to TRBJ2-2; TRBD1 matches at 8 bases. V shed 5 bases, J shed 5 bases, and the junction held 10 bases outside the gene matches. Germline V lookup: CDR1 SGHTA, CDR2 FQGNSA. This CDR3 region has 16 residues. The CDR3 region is CASSQRGDRRTGELFF. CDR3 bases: TGTGCCAGCAGCCAGAGGGGGGACAGGCGAACCGGGGAGCTGTTTTTT.

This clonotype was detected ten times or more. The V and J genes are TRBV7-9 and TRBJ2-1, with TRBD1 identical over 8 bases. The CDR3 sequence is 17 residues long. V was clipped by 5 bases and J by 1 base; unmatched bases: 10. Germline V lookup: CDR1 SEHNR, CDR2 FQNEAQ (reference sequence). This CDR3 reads CASSGSRDRSSYNEQFF. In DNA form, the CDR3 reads TGTGCCAGCAGCGGCAGCCGGGACAGGTCTTCCTACAATGAGCAGTTCTTC.

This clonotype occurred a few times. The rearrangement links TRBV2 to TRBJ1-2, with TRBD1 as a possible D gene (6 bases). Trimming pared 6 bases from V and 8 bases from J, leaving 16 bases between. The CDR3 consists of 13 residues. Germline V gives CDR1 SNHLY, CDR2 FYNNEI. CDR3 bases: TGTGCCAGCAGCGTGACAGGAGCGAGAGGCTACACCTTC. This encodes CASSVTGARGYTF.

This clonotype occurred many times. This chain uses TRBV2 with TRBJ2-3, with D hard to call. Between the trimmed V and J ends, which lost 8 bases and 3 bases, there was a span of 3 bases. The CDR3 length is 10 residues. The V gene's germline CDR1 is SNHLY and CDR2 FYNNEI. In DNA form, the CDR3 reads TGTGCCAGCGAAACAGATACGCAGTATTTT. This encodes CASETDTQYF.